This T cell receptor beta chain derives from a study of blood T cell repertoires in COVID-19. As for the study in general: PBMCs, B-cell-depleted T cells, or T cells were the source of the cDNA or gDNA that made up the material.

V gave up 4 bases and J gave up 12 bases; unmatched junction bases: 16. The CDR3 runs 15 residues. Germline lookup yields CDR1 SEHNR and CDR2 FQNEAQ (reference sequence). Data came from immunoSEQ multiplex PCR; TCRdb stores just in-frame clones and leaves some out. The table has roughly 250,000 clones, approximately 90% seen once. This receptor was obtained from a woman between 35 and 50 years old with acute or convalescent COVID-19. The sequencing input was peripheral blood. V and J are TRBV7-9 and TRBJ1-2; 8 bases map to TRBD1. CDR3 coding DNA: TGTGCCAGCAGCTCATGGAGGGGGACAGGTACTGGGGACACCTTC. It specifies CASSSWRGTGTGDTF.